Only one count was recorded for the clone carrying this T cell receptor (beta chain). TCRdb's table, derived via immunoSEQ multiplex PCR, lists solely in-frame clones and lacks some. The sample has 40,000 to 55,000 clones; roughly 90% are singletons. The sample is drawn from a study of blood T cell repertoires in COVID-19. Study-level information: Sample material is recorded as cDNA or gDNA derived from T cells, B-cell-depleted T cells, or PBMCs.

V dropped 2 bases and J dropped 4 bases, with 14 bases sitting between them. This CDR3 is 15 amino acids long. Germline CDR1 SGHTA, CDR2 FQGTGA. This TCR was sampled from a man over 45 with active COVID-19. The genes are TRBV7-3 and TRBJ2-5, with D possibly TRBD1 on 5 matching bases. Material for sequencing was peripheral blood. The CDR3 loop reads CASSLAAGKAETQYF. Written as DNA, the CDR3 is TGTGCCAGCAGCTTAGCGGCAGGGAAAGCAGAGACCCAGTACTTC.